Below are 27 T cell receptor beta chains sequenced from a single sample in a study of shared clonotypes between healthy human individuals. Clones were sequenced by immunoSEQ multiplex PCR, and TCRdb holds only the in-frame ones, with some missing. This table holds some 2,000,000 clones, almost 96% found once. The source material was naive CD4+ T cells sorted from blood. Subset of the sample: CD45RA+ positively selected. The receptors derive from a man younger than 35 in good health.

For the CDR3, the DNA is TGTGCCAGCAGCCCAGTTCGAGAGAGGGGCACTGAAGCTTTCTTT. Its translation: CASSPVRERGTEAFF. This sequence joins TRBV14 and TRBJ1-1; D is possibly TRBD1 (5 bases). The V end was cut by 4 bases, the J end by 4 bases, with 16 bases between. The CDR3 is 15 residues long. CDR1 is SGHDN and CDR2 is FVKESK in the germline V gene. The full variable domain, in which reference TRBV14 and TRBJ1-1 provide the parts outside the CDR3, is EAGVTQFPSHSVIEKGQTVTLRCDPISGHDNLYWYRRVMGKEIKFLLHFVKESKQDESGMPNNRFLAERTGGTYSTLKVQPAELEDSGVYFCASSPVRERGTEAFFGQGTRLTVV.

Of note for this clone: Other nucleotide sequences from this sample produce the same CDR3. The chain is built from TRBV30 and TRBJ2-7; D is uncertain. Trimming left V 2 bases short and J 3 bases short, with 8 bases between. The CDR3 covers 12 residues. Germline V gene data show CDR1 as GTSNPN and CDR2 as SVGIG (reference sequence). The CDR3 region is CAWSRTVYEQYF. The CDR3 nucleotides read TGTGCCTGGAGTCGGACGGTCTACGAGCAGTACTTC. The whole variable domain, remainder taken from reference TRBV30 and TRBJ2-7, is SQTIHQWPATLVQPVGSPLSLECTVEGTSNPNLYWYRQAAGRGLQLLFYSVGIGQISSEVPQNLSASRPQDRQFILSSKKLLLSDSGFYLCAWSRTVYEQYFGPGTRLTVT.

The CDR3 spells CASLKDRQSYGYTF. The CDR3 DNA reads TGTGCCAGCCTTAAGGACAGGCAGTCCTATGGCTACACCTTC. J is TRBJ1-2 and V is TRBV2, with 7 bases fitting TRBD1. Per the germline V gene, CDR1 is SNHLY and CDR2 is FYNNEI. Trimming removed 8 bases from V and 4 bases from J; junction bases left unmatched: 10. The CDR3 covers 14 residues.

The chain uses TRBV19 and TRBJ2-5; 10 bases fit TRBD2. Germline loops: CDR1 LNHDA, CDR2 SQIVND (reference sequence). This CDR3 comprises 17 residues. The V and J ends lost 5 bases and 1 base, in that order; junction bases with no gene match: 10. Here the CDR3 DNA reads TGTGCCAGTAGTTTGCTAGCGGGAGAGGGGAGCCAAGAGACCCAGTACTTC. It yields the protein CASSLLAGEGSQETQYF. The entire variable domain, with the rest obtained from reference TRBV19 and TRBJ2-5, is as follows: DGGITQSPKYLFRKEGQNVTLSCEQNLNHDAMYWYRQDPGQGLRLIYYSQIVNDFQKGDIAEGYSVSREKKESFPLTVTSAQKNPTAFYLCASSLLAGEGSQETQYFGPGTRLLVL.

The chain joins TRBV9 to TRBJ1-3, with 8 bases that match TRBD1. Germline assignment: CDR1 SGDLS and CDR2 YYNGEE. The J segment lost 3 bases and the V segment lost 4 bases, leaving 9 bases of the junction unmatched. The CDR3 runs to 16 residues. CDR3 sequence: CASSPDGTGRGNTIYF. CDR3 DNA sequence: TGTGCCAGCAGCCCTGACGGGACAGGTCGTGGAAACACCATATATTTT.

The chain couples TRBV7-9 to TRBJ1-2, with D possibly TRBD1 on 6 matching bases. From germline, CDR1 is SEHNR and CDR2 FQNEAQ (reference sequence). Trimming left V 6 bases short and J 4 bases short, with 9 bases between. This CDR3 region has 12 residues. In DNA form, the CDR3 reads TGTGCCAGCAGTACGGACAGCTATGGCTACACCTTC. Residues: CASSTDSYGYTF.

The CDR3 loop is CASSSSGVGQETQYF. Here the CDR3 DNA reads TGTGCCAGCAGCTCAAGTGGAGTGGGCCAAGAGACCCAGTACTTC. This chain connects TRBV5-8 to TRBJ2-5; no firm D call. The CDR3 consists of 15 residues. The V and J ends lost 3 bases and 1 base respectively, with 13 bases between them. From germline, CDR1 is SGHTS and CDR2 YDEGEE.

The V and J genes are TRBV5-1 and TRBJ1-6, with 9 bases matching TRBD1. Germline trimming cut 4 bases from V and 10 bases from J; bases unmatched to any gene: 9. This CDR3 comprises 15 residues. Per germline, CDR1 SGHRS and CDR2 YFSETQ. The CDR3 coding sequence is TGCGCCAGCAGCCTGGACAGGGGCGGGGGATCACCCCTCCACTTT. Protein product: CASSLDRGGGSPLHF.

The chain recombines TRBV6-7 with TRBJ2-3; the D is unclear. TRBV6-7 is known as an ORF, though its function is uncertain. This CDR3 contains 15 residues. The V and J ends lost 6 bases and 1 base respectively, with 14 bases between them. The CDR3 reads CASRADERGTDTQYF. The CDR3 DNA is TGTGCCAGCAGGGCGGATGAGCGAGGCACAGATACGCAGTATTTT.

The V call is TRBV6-1, the J call TRBJ2-3; TRBD1 is a possible D gene (5 bases). The germline V and J ends were trimmed by 3 bases and 1 base, with 17 bases remaining between them. Per germline, CDR1 MNHNS and CDR2 SASEGT. The CDR3 runs to 17 residues. The CDR3 nucleotides are TGTGCCAGCAGTGACCTGCTACACAGGCTCGGCACAGATACGCAGTATTTT. Translating gives CASSDLLHRLGTDTQYF.

The J gene is TRBJ1-2, the V gene TRBV6-1, with 8 bases that match TRBD1. The V segment lost 1 base and the J segment 4 bases; nucleotides outside the gene matches: 5. There are 15 residues in the CDR3. Germline CDR1 and CDR2: MNHNS and SASEGT. CDR3 protein: CASSEEPGGAYGYTF. The CDR3 nucleotides read TGTGCCAGCAGTGAAGAGCCAGGGGGCGCCTATGGCTACACCTTC.

This clone was detected once. The chain combines TRBV30 with TRBJ2-3; either TRBD1 or TRBD2 may fit D (5 bases each). V dropped 5 bases and J dropped 2 bases, with 14 bases sitting between them. The CDR3 runs to 14 residues. In germline, CDR1 is GTSNPN, CDR2 SVGIG (reference sequence). The CDR3 region has the DNA TGTGCCTGGGGGGGAGCTCAACTCACAGATACGCAGTATTTT. This encodes CAWGGAQLTDTQYF.

This chain uses TRBV5-1 with TRBJ2-1, with D perhaps assigned TRBD1 or TRBD2 (5 bases each). This CDR3 has 14 residues. Trimming took 0 bases from V and 7 from J, leaving 11 bases between them. Germline loops: CDR1 SGHRS, CDR2 YFSETQ. Here the CDR3 DNA reads TGCGCCAGCAGCTTGGATCCAGGGACGAATGAGCAGTTCTTC. It yields the protein CASSLDPGTNEQFF. Drawing the rest from reference TRBV5-1 and TRBJ2-1, the complete variable domain is KAGVTQTPRYLIKTRGQQVTLSCSPISGHRSVSWYQQTPGQGLQFLFEYFSETQRNKGNFPGRFSGRQFSNSRSEMNVSTLELGDSALYLCASSLDPGTNEQFFGPGTRLTVL.

The V call is TRBV19, the J call TRBJ1-2; possibly TRBD1 for D (5 bases). Germline loops: CDR1 LNHDA, CDR2 SQIVND (reference sequence). The germline V and J ends were trimmed by 7 bases and 7 bases, with 25 bases remaining between them. This CDR3 is built from 16 residues. CDR3 in DNA: TGTGCCAGTACCAATCTGACGGGCAGGGCCGGAGGTGGCTACACCTTC. Translating it yields CASTNLTGRAGGGYTF.

V usage is TRBV7-9 and J usage is TRBJ1-5, with 9 bases fitting TRBD1. From germline, CDR1 is SEHNR and CDR2 FQNEAQ (reference sequence). This CDR3 is built from 14 residues. Unmatched junction bases numbered 3, after V lost 4 bases and J lost 5 bases. For the CDR3, the DNA is TGTGCCAGCAGCTCGGACAGGGGTGATCAGCCCCAGCATTTT. It codes for CASSSDRGDQPQHF.

This sequence joins TRBV4-2 and TRBJ2-5, with TRBD2 matching over 12 bases. This CDR3 has 16 amino acids. The V and J ends lost 4 bases and 2 bases, in that order; junction bases with no gene match: 5. Looked up from germline, CDR1 is LGHNA and CDR2 is YNFKEQ. CDR3 sequence (DNA): TGTGCCAGCAGCCGCACGACTAGCGGGGGACAAGAGACCCAGTACTTC. It codes for CASSRTTSGGQETQYF.

The genes are TRBV6-5 and TRBJ2-3; no clear D. The V gene lost 6 bases and the J gene lost 2 bases, with 9 bases spanning the gap. This CDR3 region has 13 residues. Germline assignment: CDR1 MNHEY and CDR2 SVGAGI. The CDR3 here is CASSRTDTDTQYF. DNA of the CDR3: TGTGCCAGCAGCCGAACCGACACAGATACGCAGTATTTT.

The chain couples TRBV7-3 to TRBJ2-2; D is unclear. V was cut by 2 bases and J by 6 bases, with 4 bases left in between. Germline CDR1 and CDR2: SGHTA and FQGTGA. CDR3 length equals 12 residues. Here the CDR3 reads CASSLGPGELFF. The CDR3, as DNA: TGTGCCAGCAGCTTAGGTCCCGGGGAGCTGTTTTTT.

Regarding this clone: The same CDR3 is also encoded by other DNA sequences in this sample. This chain joins TRBV5-1 and TRBJ1-6, with D maybe TRBD1 (5 bases). The ends were cut back, 0 bases at V and 7 bases at J, with 8 bases in the middle. The CDR3 has 14 residues. From germline, CDR1 is SGHRS and CDR2 YFSETQ. CDR3 in amino acids: CASSLVGGNSPLHF. The CDR3 nucleotides read TGCGCCAGCAGCTTGGTGGGGGGGAATTCACCCCTCCACTTT.

The chain recombines TRBV7-9 with TRBJ2-4; the D is unclear. Trimming took off 7 bases at V and 0 bases at J, with 13 bases between the two ends. The CDR3 loop spans 15 amino acids. Germline CDR1 SEHNR, CDR2 FQNEAQ (reference sequence). CDR3 sequence (DNA): TGTGCCAGCACCAACCGGGTACTAGCCAAAAACATTCAGTACTTC. Translated, it gives CASTNRVLAKNIQYF.

The genes are TRBV2 and TRBJ2-3, with 7 bases identical to TRBD1. The CDR3 spans 14 residues. After removal of 7 bases from V and 2 bases from J, the junction contained 6 bases not matched to a gene. The germline V gene has CDR1 SNHLY and CDR2 FYNNEI. The CDR3 here is CASNRDRNTDTQYF. Written as DNA, the CDR3 is TGTGCCAGCAATCGGGACAGAAACACAGATACGCAGTATTTT.

The J gene is TRBJ1-1, the V gene TRBV5-1, with 8 positions matching TRBD1. The V gene end was trimmed by 0 bases and the J gene end by 5 bases; junction bases not matched to a gene: 6. The CDR3 runs 15 residues. Germline V gene lookup returns CDR1 SGHRS and CDR2 YFSETQ. The chain's CDR3 is CASSLETGVGTEAFF. In DNA form, the CDR3 reads TGCGCCAGCAGCTTGGAGACAGGGGTGGGGACTGAAGCTTTCTTT.

V gene TRBV7-9 combines with J gene TRBJ2-1; D is unclear. The V gene lost 5 bases and the J gene lost 1 base, with 18 bases spanning the gap. The germline V gene encodes CDR1 SEHNR and CDR2 FQNEAQ (reference sequence). This CDR3 region has 17 residues. The CDR3: CASSPTPNKKSYNEQFF. CDR3 sequence (DNA): TGTGCCAGCAGCCCAACCCCGAACAAAAAATCCTACAATGAGCAGTTCTTC.

The J gene is TRBJ2-7, the V gene TRBV5-6; 11 bases align to TRBD1. Per the germline V gene, CDR1 is SGHDT and CDR2 is YYEEEE. This CDR3 comprises 16 residues. The junction had 11 bases not matched to a gene; V was cut back by 4 bases and J by 5 bases. Here the CDR3 reads CASSRMTGTGGNEQYF. In DNA form, the CDR3 reads TGTGCCAGCAGCCGAATGACCGGGACAGGGGGTAACGAGCAGTACTTC.

This clone appeared once. This chain connects TRBV18 to TRBJ1-2; a possible D gene is TRBD1 (5 bases). The V gene lost 4 bases and the J gene lost 0 bases, with 15 bases spanning the gap. The length of the CDR3 is 16 residues. Germline V gene data show CDR1 as KGHSH and CDR2 as LQKENI. The CDR3 protein is CASSHRQSNPNYGYTF. As DNA, the CDR3 is TGTGCCAGCTCACACCGACAGAGCAACCCTAACTATGGCTACACCTTC. The entire variable domain, with the rest obtained from reference TRBV18 and TRBJ1-2, is as follows: NAGVMQNPRHLVRRRGQEARLRCSPMKGHSHVYWYRQLPEEGLKFMVYLQKENIIDESGMPKERFSAEFPKEGPSILRIQQVVRGDSAAYFCASSHRQSNPNYGYTFGSGTRLTVV.

The V gene is TRBV2, the J gene TRBJ2-4, with D tentatively TRBD2 (5 bases). Germline-derived CDR1 and CDR2 are SNHLY and FYNNEI. The CDR3 has 17 amino acids. V was trimmed by 7 bases and J by 8 bases, leaving 27 bases between them. In DNA, the CDR3 is TGTGCCAGCACCCGACCGGTTGAGGGATATATTTCGGACATTCAGTACTTC. As protein: CASTRPVEGYISDIQYF.

V gene TRBV7-9 combines with J gene TRBJ1-5; D unclear. The germline V and J ends were trimmed by 1 base and 5 bases, with 12 bases remaining between them. Germline loops: CDR1 SEHNR, CDR2 FQNEAQ (reference sequence). The CDR3 extends over 15 amino acids. The CDR3: CASSLVVVSDQPQHF. DNA of the CDR3: TGTGCCAGCAGCTTAGTGGTAGTGTCGGATCAGCCCCAGCATTTT.